The 4 T cell receptor beta chains presented below share a single source sample, sequenced in a study of cytomegalovirus exposure and HLA in healthy donors (TCRdb year 2017). Library method: the immunoSEQ multiplex PCR assay. The immuneACCESS repertoire file appears here via TCRdb, limited to in-frame rearrangements. These files lack a portion of the clones; in checked studies, under half of the deficit traces to unresolved V genes, and the cause of the others is not known. The sample table shows roughly 240,000 clones, and just under 90% are seen once. Around 2.6% of the sample goes to the ten largest clones. The sequenced sample consisted of PBMCs. All receptors derive from a man younger than 35 in good health and CMV-seronegative.

The chain uses TRBV5-1 and TRBJ2-7; TRBD2 aligns across 14 bases. Germline values: CDR1 SGHRS, CDR2 YFSETQ. Germline trimming cut 6 bases from V and 6 bases from J; bases unmatched to any gene: 2. This CDR3 is built from 13 residues. The CDR3 DNA is TGCGCCAGCATCGGACTAGCGGGAGGCGAGCAGTACTTC. Translated, it gives CASIGLAGGEQYF.

The V gene is TRBV12-5, the J gene TRBJ1-4; 7 nucleotides align to TRBD1. The germline V gene has CDR1 LGHNT and CDR2 FRNRAP. J lost 4 bases, V lost 3 bases, and 8 bases had no gene match. The CDR3 length is 16 residues. DNA for the CDR3: TGTGCTAGTGGTTTCCTCATCCGGGACAGTAATGAAAAACTGTTTTTT. Its protein product is CASGFLIRDSNEKLFF. The full variable domain, its missing parts supplied by reference TRBV12-5 and TRBJ1-4, is DARVTQTPRHKVTEMGQEVTMRCQPILGHNTVFWYRQTMMQGLELLAYFRNRAPLDDSGMPKDRFSAEMPDATLATLKIQPSEPRDSAVYFCASGFLIRDSNEKLFFGSGTQLSVL.

This chain joins TRBV19 and TRBJ1-2; weak D call: TRBD1 (5 bases). Germline CDR1 reads LNHDA; CDR2 reads SQIVND (reference sequence). The CDR3 totals 14 residues. Trimming removed 3 bases from V and 0 bases from J, with 8 bases in between. In DNA form, the CDR3 reads TGTGCCAGTAGTATCAGGGTAGCTAACTATGGCTACACCTTC. This codes for CASSIRVANYGYTF.

The chain combines TRBV7-2 with TRBJ2-1; D unresolved. Germline V CDR1 and CDR2: SGHTA, FQGNSA. The CDR3 has 13 amino acids. Between the trimmed V and J ends, which lost 3 bases and 7 bases, there was a span of 10 bases. The CDR3 sequence: CASSLSQRNEQFF. CDR3 nucleotide sequence: TGTGCCAGCAGCTTGTCTCAGAGGAATGAGCAGTTCTTC.